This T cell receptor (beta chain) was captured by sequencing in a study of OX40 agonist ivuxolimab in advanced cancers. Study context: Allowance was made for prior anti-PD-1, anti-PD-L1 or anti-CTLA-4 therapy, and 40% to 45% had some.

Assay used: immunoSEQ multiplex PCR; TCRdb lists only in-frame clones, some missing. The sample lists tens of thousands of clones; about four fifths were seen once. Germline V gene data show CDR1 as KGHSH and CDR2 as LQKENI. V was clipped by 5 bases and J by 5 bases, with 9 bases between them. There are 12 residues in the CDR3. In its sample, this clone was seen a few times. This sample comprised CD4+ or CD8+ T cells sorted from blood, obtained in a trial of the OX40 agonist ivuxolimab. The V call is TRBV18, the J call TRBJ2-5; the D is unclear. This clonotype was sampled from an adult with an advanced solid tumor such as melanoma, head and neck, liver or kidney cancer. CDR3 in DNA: TGTGCCAGCTCAGCAGTATCGGAGACCCAGTACTTC. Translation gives CASSAVSETQYF.